This TCR beta chain was recorded in a study of T cells in Graves' hyperthyroidism and ophthalmopathy. Study-wide results and caveats: Peripheral blood also featured most of the thyroid clonotypes expanded above 0.001. Using 13 V-J features, a model discriminated ophthalmopathy from stable hyperthyroidism. Ophthalmopathy was model-predicted a median 6.5 months pre-onset.

Amplification targeted TCR beta CDR3 regions from RNA transcripts. TCR CDR3 regions were first amplified by RT-PCR with HTBI primers. TCRdb reprocessed the multiplex PCR reads with MiXCR, giving one entry per CDR3 protein. The data contain around 580,000 distinct CDR3 sequences, 15% to 20% of them singletons. The CDR3 has 15 amino acids. The V segment lost 1 base and the J segment 5 bases; nucleotides outside the gene matches: 5. Germline CDR1 is KGHSH and CDR2 is LQKENI. In its sample, this clonotype was seen many times. Its antigen remains unknown. Sequenced input: blood. The origin of this receptor is a woman aged 18-29 years with Graves' hyperthyroidism. The chain carries TRBV18 and TRBJ2-5; 9 bases align to TRBD2. The CDR3 reads CASSPLPAGGETQYF. The CDR3 DNA reads as TGTGCCAGCTCACCACTCCCAGCGGGAGGTGAGACCCAGTACTTC.